The rows below give T cell receptor beta chains drawn from one sample of a study of blood T cell repertoires in COVID-19. Method: immunoSEQ multiplex PCR; TCRdb's copy keeps in-frame clones and lacks some. The data contain around 180,000 clones, roughly 85% of them seen just once; the ten biggest clones take up 3.3%. Specimen: peripheral blood. The origin of the receptors is a man aged 60 to 69 with acute or convalescent COVID-19. The CDR3 runs from the conserved cysteine through the conserved F or W. Each record gives: CDR3 protein, CDR3 DNA, D gene, clone size, J gene, V gene. A D gene is named only where the DNA matches it firmly. Clone size is not always given. Where it is, it says once, few, many or a class for expanded clones.

cdr3_aa: CASSAGLAGGNEQFF
cdr3_nt: TGTGCCAGCAGTGCCGGCCTAGCGGGAGGGAATGAGCAGTTCTTC
d_call: TRBD2
clone_size: NA
j_call: TRBJ2-1
v_call: TRBV6-6

cdr3_aa: CASSPGLAGDASYNEQFF
cdr3_nt: TGTGCCAGTAGTCCGGGACTAGCGGGAGATGCGTCCTACAATGAGCAGTTCTTC
d_call: TRBD2
clone_size: once
j_call: TRBJ2-1
v_call: TRBV19

cdr3_aa: CASSLVGYEQYF
cdr3_nt: TGTGCCAGCAGCTTAGTCGGCTACGAGCAGTACTTC
d_call: NA
clone_size: NA
j_call: TRBJ2-7
v_call: TRBV7-9

cdr3_aa: CASTLGREQFF
cdr3_nt: TGTGCCAGTACCCTAGGTCGGGAGCAGTTCTTC
d_call: NA
clone_size: NA
j_call: TRBJ2-1
v_call: TRBV19

cdr3_aa: CASSTESYGYTF
cdr3_nt: TGTGCCAGCAGTACCGAGAGCTATGGCTACACCTTC
d_call: NA
clone_size: NA
j_call: TRBJ1-2
v_call: TRBV28

cdr3_aa: CASSGPGQGRYEQYF
cdr3_nt: TGTGCCAGCAGCGGGCCGGGACAGGGGCGCTACGAGCAGTACTTC
d_call: TRBD1
clone_size: NA
j_call: TRBJ2-7
v_call: TRBV7-9

cdr3_aa: CAISAVDTRLGSTEAFF
cdr3_nt: TGTGCCATCAGTGCAGTGGACACCCGGTTAGGCAGCACTGAAGCTTTCTTT
d_call: NA
clone_size: few
j_call: TRBJ1-1
v_call: TRBV10-3

cdr3_aa: CASSRLTSGSYNEQFF
cdr3_nt: TGTGCCAGCAGCCGTCTCACTAGCGGGAGTTACAATGAGCAGTTCTTC
d_call: TRBD2
clone_size: once
j_call: TRBJ2-1
v_call: TRBV14

cdr3_aa: CASSRIQETQYF
cdr3_nt: TGTGCCAGCTCTAGGATACAAGAGACCCAGTACTTC
d_call: NA
clone_size: NA
j_call: TRBJ2-5
v_call: TRBV6-5

cdr3_aa: CASSPRGGIRTDTQYF
cdr3_nt: TGTGCCAGTAGTCCGAGGGGGGGTATTCGTACAGATACGCAGTATTTT
d_call: NA
clone_size: NA
j_call: TRBJ2-3
v_call: TRBV19

cdr3_aa: CASSQQGVRNQPQHF
cdr3_nt: TGTGCCAGCAGTCAACAGGGGGTGCGCAATCAGCCCCAGCATTTT
d_call: TRBD1
clone_size: NA
j_call: TRBJ1-5
v_call: TRBV6-6

cdr3_aa: CSARGGYEQYF
cdr3_nt: TGCAGTGCTAGGGGGGGATACGAGCAGTACTTC
d_call: NA
clone_size: NA
j_call: TRBJ2-7
v_call: TRBV20-1

cdr3_aa: CASSFTGTSNPDEQFF
cdr3_nt: TGTGCCAGCAGCTTCACCGGGACTAGTAATCCCGATGAGCAGTTCTTC
d_call: TRBD2
clone_size: NA
j_call: TRBJ2-1
v_call: TRBV7-9

cdr3_aa: CASKDCRETQYF
cdr3_nt: TGTGCCAGCAAAGACTGCAGAGAGACCCAGTACTTC
d_call: NA
clone_size: NA
j_call: TRBJ2-5
v_call: TRBV6-7

cdr3_aa: CASSRQGAPNTGELFF
cdr3_nt: TGCGCCAGCAGTAGACAGGGGGCACCGAACACCGGGGAGCTGTTTTTT
d_call: TRBD1
clone_size: NA
j_call: TRBJ2-2
v_call: TRBV5-1

cdr3_aa: CASSFGTSGTYEQYF
cdr3_nt: TGTGCCAGCAGTTTCGGGACTAGCGGTACCTACGAGCAGTACTTC
d_call: TRBD2
clone_size: NA
j_call: TRBJ2-7
v_call: TRBV28

cdr3_aa: CASSPQTVEQPQHF
cdr3_nt: TGTGCCAGCTCACCACAGACAGTGGAACAGCCCCAGCATTTT
d_call: NA
clone_size: NA
j_call: TRBJ1-5
v_call: TRBV18

cdr3_aa: CAWSPAALYGYTF
cdr3_nt: TGTGCCTGGAGCCCCGCGGCTCTCTATGGCTACACCTTC
d_call: NA
clone_size: NA
j_call: TRBJ1-2
v_call: TRBV30

cdr3_aa: CAIDASPTGIKYF
cdr3_nt: TGTGCCATCGACGCGAGCCCTACAGGGATTAAGTACTTC
d_call: NA
clone_size: NA
j_call: TRBJ2-7
v_call: TRBV10-3

cdr3_aa: CASSSMDRGAREAFF
cdr3_nt: TGTGCCAGCAGCTCTATGGACAGGGGGGCGCGGGAAGCTTTCTTT
d_call: TRBD1
clone_size: once
j_call: TRBJ1-1
v_call: TRBV11-1

cdr3_aa: CASSTDRGPQETQYF
cdr3_nt: TGTGCCAGCAGTACGGACAGGGGACCTCAAGAGACCCAGTACTTC
d_call: TRBD1
clone_size: NA
j_call: TRBJ2-5
v_call: TRBV28

cdr3_aa: CASSQSGRNQPQHF
cdr3_nt: TGTGCCAGCAGCCAGTCAGGTCGGAATCAGCCCCAGCATTTT
d_call: NA
clone_size: NA
j_call: TRBJ1-5
v_call: TRBV3-1/TRBV3-2

cdr3_aa: CATSDHRDTYNEQFF
cdr3_nt: TGTGCCACCAGTGATCACAGGGATACGTACAATGAGCAGTTCTTC
d_call: NA
clone_size: once
j_call: TRBJ2-1
v_call: TRBV24-1

cdr3_aa: CASSLFTGGSTDTQYF
cdr3_nt: TGTGCCAGCAGTTTATTTACGGGAGGAAGCACAGATACGCAGTATTTT
d_call: TRBD2
clone_size: NA
j_call: TRBJ2-3
v_call: TRBV28

cdr3_aa: CATSGYSAHSYNEQFF
cdr3_nt: TGTGCCACCAGTGGCTATAGCGCCCACTCCTACAATGAGCAGTTCTTC
d_call: NA
clone_size: NA
j_call: TRBJ2-1
v_call: TRBV24-1

cdr3_aa: CASSVGPRGATGNTIYF
cdr3_nt: TGTGCCAGCAGCGTAGGGCCCCGGGGGGCAACTGGAAACACCATATATTTT
d_call: NA
clone_size: once
j_call: TRBJ1-3
v_call: TRBV9

cdr3_aa: CASSPGLATDTQYF
cdr3_nt: TGTGCCAGCAGCCCGGGACTAGCCACAGATACGCAGTATTTT
d_call: TRBD2
clone_size: once
j_call: TRBJ2-3
v_call: TRBV9

cdr3_aa: CASSEDSRMVNEKLFF
cdr3_nt: TGTGCCAGCAGTGAGGACTCTAGGATGGTGAATGAAAAACTGTTTTTT
d_call: NA
clone_size: NA
j_call: TRBJ1-4
v_call: TRBV25-1

cdr3_aa: CASSLEASGRSYEQYF
cdr3_nt: TGTGCCAGCAGCTTGGAAGCGAGCGGGAGGTCCTACGAGCAGTACTTC
d_call: TRBD2
clone_size: NA
j_call: TRBJ2-7
v_call: TRBV5-5

cdr3_aa: CASSIRGHNNQPQHF
cdr3_nt: TGTGCCAGTAGTATCCGAGGACACAACAATCAGCCCCAGCATTTT
d_call: NA
clone_size: few
j_call: TRBJ1-5
v_call: TRBV19

cdr3_aa: CASSARTGRNSPLHF
cdr3_nt: TGTGCCAGCAGCGCCAGGACAGGGCGGAATTCACCCCTCCACTTT
d_call: TRBD1
clone_size: NA
j_call: TRBJ1-6
v_call: TRBV7-9

cdr3_aa: CASSPTRGTYNEQFF
cdr3_nt: TGTGCCAGCAGTCCCACCCGCGGGACTTACAATGAGCAGTTCTTC
d_call: NA
clone_size: NA
j_call: TRBJ2-1
v_call: TRBV27

cdr3_aa: CASSQGAGGPGNTIYF
cdr3_nt: TGCGCCAGCAGCCAAGGGGCAGGGGGTCCTGGAAACACCATATATTTT
d_call: TRBD1
clone_size: NA
j_call: TRBJ1-3
v_call: TRBV4-1